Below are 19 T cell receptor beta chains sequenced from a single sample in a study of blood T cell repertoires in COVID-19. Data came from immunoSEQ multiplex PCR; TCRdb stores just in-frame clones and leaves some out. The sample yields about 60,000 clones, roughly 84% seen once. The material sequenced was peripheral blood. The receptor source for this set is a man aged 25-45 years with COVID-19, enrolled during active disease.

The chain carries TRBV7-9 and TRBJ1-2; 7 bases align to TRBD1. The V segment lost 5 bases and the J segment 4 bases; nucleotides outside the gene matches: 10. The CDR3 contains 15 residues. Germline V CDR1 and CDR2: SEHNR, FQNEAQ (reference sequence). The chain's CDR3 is CASSRQTGSLYGYTF. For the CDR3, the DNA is TGTGCCAGCAGCCGTCAGACAGGGAGTCTCTATGGCTACACCTTC.

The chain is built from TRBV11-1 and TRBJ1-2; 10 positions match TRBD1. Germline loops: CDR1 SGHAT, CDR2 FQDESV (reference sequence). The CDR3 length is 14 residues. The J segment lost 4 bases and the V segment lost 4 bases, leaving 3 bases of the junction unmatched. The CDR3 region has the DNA TGTGCCAGCAGCTCGGGACAGGGGTTCTATGGCTACACCTTC. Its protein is CASSSGQGFYGYTF.

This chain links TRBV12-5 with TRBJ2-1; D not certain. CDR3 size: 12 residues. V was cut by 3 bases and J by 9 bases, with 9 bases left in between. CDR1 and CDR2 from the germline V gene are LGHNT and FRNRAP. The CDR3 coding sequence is TGTGCTAGTGGTTTAGAGGTGGGTGAGCAGTTCTTC. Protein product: CASGLEVGEQFF.

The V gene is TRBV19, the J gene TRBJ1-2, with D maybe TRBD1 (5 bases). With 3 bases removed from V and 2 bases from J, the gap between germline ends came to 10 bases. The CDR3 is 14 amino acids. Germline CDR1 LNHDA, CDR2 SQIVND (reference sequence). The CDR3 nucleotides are TGTGCCAGTAGTATCGCGGGACGGAACTATGGCTACACCTTC. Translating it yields CASSIAGRNYGYTF.

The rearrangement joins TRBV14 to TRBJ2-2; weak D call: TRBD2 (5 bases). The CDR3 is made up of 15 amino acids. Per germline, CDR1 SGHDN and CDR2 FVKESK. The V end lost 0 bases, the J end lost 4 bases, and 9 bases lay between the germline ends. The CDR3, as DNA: TGTGCCAGCAGCCAAGATTTGGGGAGCACCGGGGAGCTGTTTTTT. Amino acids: CASSQDLGSTGELFF.

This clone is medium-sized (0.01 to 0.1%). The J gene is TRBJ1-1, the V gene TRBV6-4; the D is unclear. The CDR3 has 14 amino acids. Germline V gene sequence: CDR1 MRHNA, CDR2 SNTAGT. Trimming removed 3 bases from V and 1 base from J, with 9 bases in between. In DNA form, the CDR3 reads TGTGCCAGCAGTGAGTCCACAGAGAACACTGAAGCTTTCTTT. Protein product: CASSESTENTEAFF.

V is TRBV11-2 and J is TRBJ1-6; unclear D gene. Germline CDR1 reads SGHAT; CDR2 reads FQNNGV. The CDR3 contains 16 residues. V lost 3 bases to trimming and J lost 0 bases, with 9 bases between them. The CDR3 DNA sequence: TGTGCCAGCAGCTTGAGGGAAAGCTCCTATAATTCACCCCTCCACTTT. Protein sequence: CASSLRESSYNSPLHF.

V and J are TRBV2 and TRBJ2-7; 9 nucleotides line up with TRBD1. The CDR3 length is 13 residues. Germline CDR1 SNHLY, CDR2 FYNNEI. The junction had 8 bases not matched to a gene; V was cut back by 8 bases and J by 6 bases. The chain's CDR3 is CASWGQGNLEQYF. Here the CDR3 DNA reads TGTGCCAGCTGGGGACAGGGCAATCTCGAGCAGTACTTC.

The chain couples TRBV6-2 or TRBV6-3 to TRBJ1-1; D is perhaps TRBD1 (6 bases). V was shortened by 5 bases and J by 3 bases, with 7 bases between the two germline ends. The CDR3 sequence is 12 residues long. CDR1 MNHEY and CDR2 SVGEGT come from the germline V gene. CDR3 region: CASSHRDTEAFF. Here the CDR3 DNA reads TGTGCCAGCAGTCACAGGGACACTGAAGCTTTCTTT.

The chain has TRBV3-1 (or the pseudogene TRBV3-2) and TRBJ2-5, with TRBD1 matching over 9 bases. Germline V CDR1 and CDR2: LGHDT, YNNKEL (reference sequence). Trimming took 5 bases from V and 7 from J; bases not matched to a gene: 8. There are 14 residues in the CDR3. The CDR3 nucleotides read TGTGCCAGCAGCGGCCGGACAGGGGAAGGGACCCAGTACTTC. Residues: CASSGRTGEGTQYF.

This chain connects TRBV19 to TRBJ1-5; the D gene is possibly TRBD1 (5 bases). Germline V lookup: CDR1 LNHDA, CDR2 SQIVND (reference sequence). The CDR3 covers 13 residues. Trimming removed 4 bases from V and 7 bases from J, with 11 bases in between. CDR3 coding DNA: TGTGCCAGTAGTACCCTGCGGGGCCAGCCCCAGCATTTT. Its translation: CASSTLRGQPQHF.

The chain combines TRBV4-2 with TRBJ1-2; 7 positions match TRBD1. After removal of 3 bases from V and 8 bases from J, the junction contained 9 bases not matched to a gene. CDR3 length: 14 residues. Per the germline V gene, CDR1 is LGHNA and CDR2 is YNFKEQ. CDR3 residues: CASSQPTGPWGYTF. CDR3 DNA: TGTGCCAGCAGCCAGCCGACAGGGCCCTGGGGCTACACCTTC.

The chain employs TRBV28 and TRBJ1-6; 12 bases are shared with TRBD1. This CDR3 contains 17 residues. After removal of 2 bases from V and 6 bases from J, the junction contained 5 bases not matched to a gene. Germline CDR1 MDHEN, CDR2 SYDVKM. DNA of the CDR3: TGTGCCAGCAGTTTAGGGACAGGGGGCCGCCCTAATTCACCCCTCCACTTT. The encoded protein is CASSLGTGGRPNSPLHF.

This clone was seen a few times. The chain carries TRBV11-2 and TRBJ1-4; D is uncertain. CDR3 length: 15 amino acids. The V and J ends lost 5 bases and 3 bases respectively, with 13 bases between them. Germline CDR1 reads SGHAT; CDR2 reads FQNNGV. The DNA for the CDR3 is TGTGCCAGCAGCATACGGGCCGGGGCTAATGAAAAACTGTTTTTT. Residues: CASSIRAGANEKLFF.

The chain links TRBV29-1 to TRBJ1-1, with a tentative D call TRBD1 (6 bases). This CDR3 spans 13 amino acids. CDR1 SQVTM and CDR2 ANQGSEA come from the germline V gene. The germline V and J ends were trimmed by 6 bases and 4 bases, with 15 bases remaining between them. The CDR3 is CSVDSGARTEAFF. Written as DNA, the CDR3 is TGCAGCGTAGACTCAGGGGCTCGCACTGAAGCTTTCTTT.

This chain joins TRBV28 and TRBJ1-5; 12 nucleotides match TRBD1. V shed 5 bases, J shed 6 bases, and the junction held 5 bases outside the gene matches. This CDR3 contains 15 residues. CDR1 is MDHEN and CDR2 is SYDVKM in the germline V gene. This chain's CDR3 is CASSPGQGASQPQHF. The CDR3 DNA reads TGTGCCAGCAGTCCGGGACAGGGGGCAAGTCAGCCCCAGCATTTT.

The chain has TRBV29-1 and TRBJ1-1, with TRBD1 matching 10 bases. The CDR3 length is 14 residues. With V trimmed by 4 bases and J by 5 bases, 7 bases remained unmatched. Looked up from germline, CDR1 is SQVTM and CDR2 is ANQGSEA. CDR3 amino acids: CSVGTGGQGTEAFF. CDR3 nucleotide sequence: TGCAGCGTTGGGACAGGGGGACAAGGTACTGAAGCTTTCTTT.

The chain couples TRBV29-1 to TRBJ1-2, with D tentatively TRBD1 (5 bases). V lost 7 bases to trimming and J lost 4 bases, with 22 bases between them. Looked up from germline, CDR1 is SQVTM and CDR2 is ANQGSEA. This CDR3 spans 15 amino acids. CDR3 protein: CSAPSGGGASYGYTF. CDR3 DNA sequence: TGCAGCGCCCCCTCGGGAGGAGGGGCGTCCTATGGCTACACCTTC.

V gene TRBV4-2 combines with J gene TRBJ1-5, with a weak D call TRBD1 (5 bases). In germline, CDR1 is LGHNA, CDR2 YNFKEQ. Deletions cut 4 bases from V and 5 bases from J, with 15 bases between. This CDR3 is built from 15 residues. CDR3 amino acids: CASSPTGTQDQPQHF. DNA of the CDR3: TGTGCCAGCAGCCCCACCGGGACTCAGGATCAGCCCCAGCATTTT.